A selection of T cell receptor beta chains follows, all from one sample in a study of post-analysis software for immune sequencing data. TCRdb analysed the PCR reads with MiXCR anew, one entry per CDR3 protein. The data contain roughly 400,000 distinct CDR3 sequences, about 40% of them singletons. Material for sequencing was blood. The receptors here all came from a girl aged 2-10 years with multiple sclerosis. Both conserved end residues are part of each CDR3. The D gene is left open where the match is weak. The size of a clone is reported for some rows only, either as once, few or many, or as a class for expanded clones.

size	V	D	J	CDR3	DNA
-	TRBV7-8	-	TRBJ2-1	CASSPGPRNEQFF	TGTGCCAGCAGCCCCGGACCTCGCAATGAGCAGTTCTTC
once	TRBV4-2	-	TRBJ2-7	CASSQASGTSYKQYF	TGTGCCAGCAGCCAAGCATCCGGAACCTCCTACAAGCAGTACTTC
-	TRBV12-3/TRBV12-4	TRBD2	TRBJ2-7	CASSSRTSGPYEQYF	TGTGCCAGCAGTTCCCGGACTAGCGGCCCCTACGAGCAGTACTTC
-	TRBV6-5	TRBD2	TRBJ2-1	CASSYSGGRAGQFF	TGTGCCAGCAGTTACTCAGGCGGGAGGGCCGGGCAGTTCTTC
once	TRBV10-2	TRBD1	TRBJ2-7	CTNRFRDRATLPPYEQYF	TGCACCAACCGTTTCCGGGACAGGGCGACGTTACCACCCTACGAGCAGTACTTC
-	TRBV28	TRBD2	TRBJ2-3	CASSLLTSGRDTDTQYF	TGTGCCAGCAGTTTACTTACTAGCGGGAGGGACACAGATACGCAGTATTTT
-	TRBV9	TRBD1	TRBJ2-3	CASSLGGGTGEPYF	TGTGCCAGCAGCCTCGGGGGTGGGACAGGGGAACCGTATTTT
once	TRBV3-1	TRBD2	TRBJ2-1	CASSHGTSGRVGQSYNEQFF	TGTGCCAGCAGCCACGGGACTAGCGGGAGGGTAGGACAATCCTACAATGAGCAGTTCTTC
few	TRBV24-1	TRBD2	TRBJ2-3	CATSDSTSGGISDTQYF	TGTGCCACCAGTGATTCGACTAGCGGGGGCATTTCGGATACGCAGTATTTT
few	TRBV7-8	-	TRBJ2-7	CASSPSDSPSYEQYF	TGTGCCAGCAGCCCCTCGGACAGTCCTTCCTACGAGCAGTACTTC
-	TRBV12-3/TRBV12-4	TRBD2	TRBJ2-1	CASSLSGVEYEQFF	TGTGCCAGCAGTTTAAGCGGGGTGGAGTACGAGCAGTTCTTC
-	TRBV29-1	-	TRBJ1-2	CSVEGGTDRGYTF	TGCAGCGTTGAAGGGGGGACGGATAGGGGCTACACCTTC
-	TRBV7-2	TRBD1	TRBJ1-2	CASSEEQGEYGYTF	TGTGCCAGCAGCGAGGAACAGGGGGAATATGGCTACACCTTC
-	TRBV10-3	-	TRBJ2-1	CAISPGRGVPEQFF	TGTGCCATCAGCCCGGGACGGGGTGTTCCTGAGCAGTTCTTC
few	TRBV7-8	-	TRBJ2-3	CASSWTESTDTQYF	TGTGCCAGCAGCTGGACAGAAAGCACAGATACGCAGTATTTT
-	TRBV11-2	-	TRBJ2-1	CASSLLSGGDEQFF	TGTGCCAGCAGCTTACTCTCAGGGGGGGATGAGCAGTTCTTC
few	TRBV29-1	TRBD1	TRBJ1-2	CSAQTGGYGYTF	TGCAGCGCTCAGACAGGGGGCTATGGCTACACCTTC
-	TRBV5-1	TRBD1	TRBJ1-1	CASRLWTGRRMNTEAFF	TGCGCCAGCAGACTATGGACAGGGAGACGCATGAACACTGAAGCTTTCTTT
-	TRBV18	-	TRBJ2-7	CASSPDDSYEQYF	TGTGCCAGCTCACCAGACGACTCCTACGAGCAGTACTTC
-	TRBV3-1	-	TRBJ1-2	CASSHYYRDDYGYTF	TGTGCCAGCAGCCACTACTACAGGGACGACTATGGCTACACCTTC
-	TRBV7-2	TRBD1	TRBJ2-3	CASTRGGTGISDTQYF	TGTGCCAGCACCCGGGGAGGGACAGGGATATCAGATACGCAGTATTTT
few	TRBV12-3/TRBV12-4	TRBD1	TRBJ2-1	CASSQDRMGSEQFF	TGTGCCAGCAGCCAGGACAGGATGGGGAGTGAGCAGTTCTTC
few	TRBV7-6	TRBD2	TRBJ2-7	CASSLAPRGGSSYEQYF	TGTGCCAGCAGCTTAGCGCCCCGCGGGGGAAGCTCCTACGAGCAGTACTTC
-	TRBV3-1	-	TRBJ2-5	CATKTGLQETQYF	TGTGCCACTAAAACAGGGCTGCAAGAGACCCAGTACTTC
-	TRBV7-9	-	TRBJ1-1	CASSSGAAEAFF	TGTGCCAGCAGCTCGGGGGCTGCTGAAGCTTTCTTT
-	TRBV7-8	TRBD2	TRBJ2-5	CASNITSGGGQETQYF	TGTGCCAGCAACATCACTAGCGGGGGCGGCCAAGAGACCCAGTACTTC
-	TRBV28	-	TRBJ1-6	CASQGHLRSPLHF	TGTGCCAGCCAAGGACACCTTAGATCACCCCTCCACTTT
few	TRBV20-1	TRBD1	TRBJ2-1	CSATGQPYNEQFF	TGCAGTGCCACGGGACAGCCTTACAATGAGCAGTTCTTC
-	TRBV6-5	TRBD1	TRBJ2-1	CASSYADRFEQFF	TGTGCCAGCAGTTACGCGGACAGGTTCGAGCAGTTCTTC
-	TRBV2	TRBD1	TRBJ1-2	CASSDTGQGRGNYGYTF	TGTGCCAGCAGTGACACGGGACAGGGGCGGGGTAACTATGGCTACACCTTC
-	TRBV4-1	-	TRBJ1-5	CASSGQPQHF	TGCGCCAGCAGCGGTCAGCCCCAGCATTTT
-	TRBV7-6	-	TRBJ2-7	CASSAGQRVGEQYF	TGTGCCAGCAGCGCCGGACAGCGGGTCGGTGAGCAGTACTTC
-	TRBV5-1	-	TRBJ2-3	CASSFFPEQSTDTQYF	TGCGCCAGCAGCTTTTTTCCGGAACAGAGCACAGATACGCAGTATTTT
-	TRBV7-2	TRBD2	TRBJ2-3	CASSLVAGYGDTQYF	TGTGCCAGCAGCTTAGTAGCGGGGTATGGAGATACGCAGTATTTT
-	TRBV12-5	-	TRBJ2-3	CASGLVPGVFQEPTDTQYF	TGTGCTAGTGGTTTGGTACCAGGGGTGTTTCAAGAACCAACAGATACGCAGTATTTT
few	TRBV20-1	TRBD2	TRBJ2-7	CSASPSGGTAYEQYF	TGCAGTGCTTCTCCGAGCGGGGGGACAGCCTACGAGCAGTACTTC
-	TRBV20-1	TRBD1	TRBJ2-5	CSAPPGQVQETQYF	TGCAGTGCCCCTCCAGGACAGGTGCAAGAGACCCAGTACTTC
few	TRBV15	-	TRBJ1-2	CATSRAGTYANYGYTF	TGTGCCACCAGCAGAGCTGGCACGTACGCTAACTATGGCTACACCTTC
few	TRBV12-3/TRBV12-4	TRBD2	TRBJ2-4	CASRLGGDIQYF	TGTGCCAGCAGACTGGGGGGGGACATTCAGTACTTC
-	TRBV6-1	-	TRBJ2-5	CASSHRGGEQETQYF	TGTGCCAGCAGTCACCGCGGAGGGGAGCAAGAGACCCAGTACTTC
-	TRBV4-1	-	TRBJ2-3	CASSQDGEAEPGHTQYF	TGCGCCAGCAGCCAAGATGGAGAGGCGGAACCAGGCCATACGCAGTATTTT
-	TRBV28	-	TRBJ1-2	CASSLKFWGGYGYTF	TGTGCCAGCAGTTTAAAATTCTGGGGCGGCTATGGCTACACCTTC
-	TRBV6-5	-	TRBJ2-1	CASSYERTGAYNEQFF	TGTGCCAGCAGTTACGAGAGAACGGGAGCCTACAATGAGCAGTTCTTC
-	TRBV7-3	-	TRBJ1-2	CASSWDKPYGYTF	TGTGCCAGCAGCTGGGACAAACCCTATGGCTACACCTTC
few	TRBV12-3/TRBV12-4	-	TRBJ2-7	CASSLEGMKYEQYF	TGTGCCAGCAGTTTAGAGGGGATGAAATACGAGCAGTACTTC
-	TRBV7-2	-	TRBJ2-1	CASSPVYEQFF	TGTGCCAGCAGCCCCGTCTATGAGCAGTTCTTC
few	TRBV9	TRBD1	TRBJ1-1	CASSSETGYTEAFF	TGTGCCAGCAGCTCCGAGACAGGGTACACTGAAGCTTTCTTT
-	TRBV20-1	-	TRBJ1-5	CSARDSVVGVSNQPQHF	TGCAGTGCTAGAGATAGTGTGGTGGGAGTTAGCAATCAGCCCCAGCATTTT
-	TRBV5-1	TRBD2	TRBJ2-1	CASSPAGAYNEQFF	TGCGCCAGCAGCCCCGCGGGGGCCTACAATGAGCAGTTCTTC
few	TRBV10-3	TRBD1	TRBJ1-4	CATPPGGIEKLFF	TGTGCCACCCCCCCAGGGGGAATCGAAAAACTGTTTTTT
few	TRBV12-3/TRBV12-4	TRBD1	TRBJ2-5	CASRTGGIWETQYF	TGTGCCAGCAGGACAGGGGGAATTTGGGAGACCCAGTACTTC
-	TRBV4-3	-	TRBJ2-7	CASSPSVGSYEQYF	TGCGCCAGCAGCCCAAGCGTTGGTTCCTACGAGCAGTACTTC
-	TRBV6-5	-	TRBJ2-3	CASSYNRAGTQYF	TGTGCCAGCAGTTACAATCGGGCAGGGACGCAGTATTTT
-	TRBV28	-	TRBJ2-7	CASSPYPTSREQYF	TGTGCCAGCAGTCCCTACCCGACTAGTAGGGAGCAGTACTTC
few	TRBV12-3/TRBV12-4	TRBD2	TRBJ2-5	CASSPQWLAVQETQYF	TGTGCCAGCAGCCCCCAGTGGCTAGCGGTCCAAGAGACCCAGTACTTC
-	TRBV20-1	TRBD2	TRBJ2-7	CSARDPSGVGNYEQYF	TGCAGTGCTAGAGACCCTAGCGGGGTTGGGAACTACGAGCAGTACTTC
-	TRBV28	TRBD1	TRBJ1-1	CASSSLGDSQAFF	TGTGCCAGCAGTAGTTTAGGGGACAGTCAGGCTTTCTTT
-	TRBV5-5	-	TRBJ1-2	CASSSYSGANYGYTF	TGTGCCAGCAGCTCGTACTCTGGGGCTAACTATGGCTACACCTTC
once	TRBV27	TRBD1	TRBJ1-1	CASSLRTGQLGGYTEAFF	TGTGCCAGCAGTTTAAGGACGGGACAGCTGGGGGGTTACACTGAAGCTTTCTTT